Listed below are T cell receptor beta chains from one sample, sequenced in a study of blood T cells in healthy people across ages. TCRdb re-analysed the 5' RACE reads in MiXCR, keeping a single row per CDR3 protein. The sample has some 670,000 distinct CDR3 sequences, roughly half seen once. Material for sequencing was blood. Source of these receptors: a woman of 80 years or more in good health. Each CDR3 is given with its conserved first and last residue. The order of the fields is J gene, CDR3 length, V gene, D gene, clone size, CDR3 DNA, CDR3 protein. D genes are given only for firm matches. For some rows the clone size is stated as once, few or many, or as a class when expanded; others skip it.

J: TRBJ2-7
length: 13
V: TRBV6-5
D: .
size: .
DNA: TGTGCCAGCAGTTACCCTAATTCCTACGAGCAGTACTTC
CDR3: CASSYPNSYEQYF

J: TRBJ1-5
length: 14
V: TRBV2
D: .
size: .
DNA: TGTGCCAGCCGACCACTACAGGGCAATCAGCCCCAGCATTTT
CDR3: CASRPLQGNQPQHF

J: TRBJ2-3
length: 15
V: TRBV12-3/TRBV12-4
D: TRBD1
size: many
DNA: TGTGCCAGCAGTTTAGTGGGGACAGGAGCAGAAACGCAGTATTTT
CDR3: CASSLVGTGAETQYF

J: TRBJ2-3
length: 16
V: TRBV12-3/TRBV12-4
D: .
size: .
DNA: TGTGCCAGCACCTTGGGGGCGGAACGTAGCACAGATACGCAGTATTTT
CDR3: CASTLGAERSTDTQYF

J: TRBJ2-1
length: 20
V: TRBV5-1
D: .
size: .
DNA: TGCGCCAGCAACTCAGCCTACGTGTGGGGGCAAGGGGGCTCCTACAATGAGCAGTTCTTC
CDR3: CASNSAYVWGQGGSYNEQFF

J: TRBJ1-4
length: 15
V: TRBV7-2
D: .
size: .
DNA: TGTGCCAGCAGCTTAGCGCGGACCCAGCCTACCAAACTGTTTTTT
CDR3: CASSLARTQPTKLFF

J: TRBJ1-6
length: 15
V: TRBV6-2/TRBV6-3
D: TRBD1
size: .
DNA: TGTGCCAGCAGTTTCTCACAGGGGGCGATTTCACCCCTCCACTTT
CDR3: CASSFSQGAISPLHF

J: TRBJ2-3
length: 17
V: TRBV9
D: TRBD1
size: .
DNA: TGTGCCAGCAGCGTAGAGGGGGCGGAATCTAGCACAGATACGCAGTATTTT
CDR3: CASSVEGAESSTDTQYF

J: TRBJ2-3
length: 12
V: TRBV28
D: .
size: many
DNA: TGTGCCAGCAGGATTAGGAAAGATACGCAGTATTTT
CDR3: CASRIRKDTQYF

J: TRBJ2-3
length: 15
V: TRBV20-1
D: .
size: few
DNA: TGCAGTGCTCTGTTGCCGGGGCCTAGCACAGATACGCAGTATTTT
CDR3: CSALLPGPSTDTQYF

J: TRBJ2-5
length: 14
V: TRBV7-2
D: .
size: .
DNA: TGTGCCAGCAGCTTGGACTCCTCCCGGGAGACCCAGTACTTC
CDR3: CASSLDSSRETQYF

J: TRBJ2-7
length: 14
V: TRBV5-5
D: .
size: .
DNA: TGTGCCAGCAGCTTGGGGGACTTGTCCTACGAGCAGTACTTC
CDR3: CASSLGDLSYEQYF

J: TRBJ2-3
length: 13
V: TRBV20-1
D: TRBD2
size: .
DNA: TGCAGTGCTAGTACGGGGGGGCCAGATACGCAGTATTTT
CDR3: CSASTGGPDTQYF

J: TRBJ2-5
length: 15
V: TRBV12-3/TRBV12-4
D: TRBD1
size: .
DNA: TGTGCCAGCAGTTTCGGACAGGGACGTCGAGAGACCCAGTACTTC
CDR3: CASSFGQGRRETQYF

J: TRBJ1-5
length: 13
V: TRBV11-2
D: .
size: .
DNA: TGTGCCAGCAGCTTATCGTTCGGTCAGCCCCAGCATTTT
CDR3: CASSLSFGQPQHF

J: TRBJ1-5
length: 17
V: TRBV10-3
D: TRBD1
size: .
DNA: TGTGCCATCAGTGAGCATGACAGGGGGAAAAGCAATCAGCCCCAGCATTTT
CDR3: CAISEHDRGKSNQPQHF

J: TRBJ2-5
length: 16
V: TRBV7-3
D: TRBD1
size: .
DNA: TGTGCCAGCAGCTTAACGGGGACAGGGGGGGGAGAGACCCAGTACTTC
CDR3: CASSLTGTGGGETQYF

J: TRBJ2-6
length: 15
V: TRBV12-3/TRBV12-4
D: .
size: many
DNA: TGTGCCAGCAGTACAGGGTCCTCTGGGGCCAACGTCCTGACTTTC
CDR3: CASSTGSSGANVLTF

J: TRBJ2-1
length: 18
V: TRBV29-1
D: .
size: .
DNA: TGCAGCGTTGAGGGTGGAGGGGGGCTAGGGGACTCTACAAATGAGCAGTTCTTC
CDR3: CSVEGGGGLGDSTNEQFF

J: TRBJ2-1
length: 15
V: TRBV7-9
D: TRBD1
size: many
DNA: TGTGCCAGCTACCCCTGGGACAGGAAGGACAATGAGCAGTTCTTC
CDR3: CASYPWDRKDNEQFF

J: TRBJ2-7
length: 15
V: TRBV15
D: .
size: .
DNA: TGTGCCACCAGCAGTCCGGGGCGTCACACCTACGAGCAGTACTTC
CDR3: CATSSPGRHTYEQYF

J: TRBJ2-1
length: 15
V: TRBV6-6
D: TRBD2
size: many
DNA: TGTGCCAGCACCCGCACTAGCGGGAGGTCCAATGAGCAGTTCTTC
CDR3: CASTRTSGRSNEQFF

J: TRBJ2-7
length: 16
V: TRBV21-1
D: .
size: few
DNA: TGTGCCAGCAGCAACCCTTGTATACTGTTCTCCTACGAGCAGTACTTC
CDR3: CASSNPCILFSYEQYF

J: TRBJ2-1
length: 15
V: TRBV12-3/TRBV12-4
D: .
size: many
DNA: TGTGCCAGCATCCGTAGTGGTAGCTCCTACAATGAGCAGTTCTTC
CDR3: CASIRSGSSYNEQFF

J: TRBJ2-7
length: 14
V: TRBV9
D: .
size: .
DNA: TGTGCCAGCAGCGTGATCGGGTCTCGCTACGAGCAGTACTTC
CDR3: CASSVIGSRYEQYF

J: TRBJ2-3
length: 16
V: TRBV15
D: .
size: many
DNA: TGTGCCACCAGCAGAGATCGGGGAGCAGGGACAGATACGCAGTATTTT
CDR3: CATSRDRGAGTDTQYF

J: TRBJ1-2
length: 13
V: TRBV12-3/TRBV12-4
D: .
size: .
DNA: TGTGCCAGCAGCCCGACCGTCGGGGCTGGCTACACCTTC
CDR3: CASSPTVGAGYTF

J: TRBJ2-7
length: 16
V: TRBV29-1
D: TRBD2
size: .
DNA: TGCAGCGTTGAAGAGGGTGGGACTAGCGTTTCCTACGAGCAGTACTTC
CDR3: CSVEEGGTSVSYEQYF

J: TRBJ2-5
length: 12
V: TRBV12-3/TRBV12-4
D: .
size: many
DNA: TGTGCCAGCCAGGGGTCTGGCGAGACCCAGTACTTC
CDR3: CASQGSGETQYF

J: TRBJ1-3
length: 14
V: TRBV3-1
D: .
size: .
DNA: TGTGCCAGCAGCTCCCAGGGGTTTGGAAACACCATATATTTT
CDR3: CASSSQGFGNTIYF

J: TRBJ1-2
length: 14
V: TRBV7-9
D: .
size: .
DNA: TGTGCCAGCAGCTTAGATCGGCTCCTCTATGGCTACACCTTC
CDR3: CASSLDRLLYGYTF

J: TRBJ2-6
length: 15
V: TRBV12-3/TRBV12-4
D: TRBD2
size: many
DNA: TGTGCCAGCAGTCTGACTAGCGCTGGGGCCAACGTCCTGACTTTC
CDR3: CASSLTSAGANVLTF

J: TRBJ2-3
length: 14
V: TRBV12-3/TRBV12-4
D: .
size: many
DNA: TGTGCCAGCAGTAAGGGACAAAACACAGATACGCAGTATTTT
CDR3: CASSKGQNTDTQYF

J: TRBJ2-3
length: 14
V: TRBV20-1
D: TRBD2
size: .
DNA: TGCAGTGCTACGCGGGAGGGTAGCACAGATACGCAGTATTTT
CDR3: CSATREGSTDTQYF

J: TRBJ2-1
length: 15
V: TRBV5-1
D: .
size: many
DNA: TGCGCCAGCAGCCCCCTAGCGCACTCCTACAATGAGCAGTTCTTC
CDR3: CASSPLAHSYNEQFF

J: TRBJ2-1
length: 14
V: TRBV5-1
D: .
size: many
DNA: TGCGCCAGCAGCAATCAGGGGGGCTACAATGAGCAGTTCTTC
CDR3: CASSNQGGYNEQFF

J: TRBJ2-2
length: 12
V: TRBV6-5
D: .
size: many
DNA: TGTGCCAGCTGGGTCACCACCGGGGAGCTGTTTTTT
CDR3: CASWVTTGELFF

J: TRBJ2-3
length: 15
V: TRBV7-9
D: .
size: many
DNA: TGTGCCAGCACCCTTTCCCGGGATCGCACAGATACGCAGTATTTT
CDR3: CASTLSRDRTDTQYF

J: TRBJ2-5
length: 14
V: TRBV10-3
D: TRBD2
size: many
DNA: TGTGCCATCAAAAGGACTAGCGGTGAAGAGACCCAGTACTTC
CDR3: CAIKRTSGEETQYF

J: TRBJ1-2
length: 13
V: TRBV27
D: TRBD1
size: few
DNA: TGTGCCAGCAGTCCTCGGACAGGGGAGGGCTACACCTTC
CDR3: CASSPRTGEGYTF

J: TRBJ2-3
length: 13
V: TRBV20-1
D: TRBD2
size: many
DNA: TGCAGTGCCCCCTCGGCGGGGGAAGATACGCAGTATTTT
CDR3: CSAPSAGEDTQYF

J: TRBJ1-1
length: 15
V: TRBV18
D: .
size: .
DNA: TGTGCCAGCTCACAAACCGCGGGGGCGGTCACTGAAGCTTTCTTT
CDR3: CASSQTAGAVTEAFF

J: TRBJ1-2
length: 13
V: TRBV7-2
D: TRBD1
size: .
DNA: TGTGCCACCAGATCTGGACAGGGATTTGGCTACACCTTC
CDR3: CATRSGQGFGYTF

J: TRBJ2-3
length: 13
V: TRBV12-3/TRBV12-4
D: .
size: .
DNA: TGTGCCAGCACGGTTTCCGACACAGATACGCAGTATTTT
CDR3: CASTVSDTDTQYF